The subject of this entry is one T cell receptor (beta chain). CDR1 and CDR2 from the germline V gene are MNHEY and SVGAGI. The germline V and J ends were trimmed by 0 bases and 6 bases, with 6 bases remaining between them. This CDR3 contains 12 residues. In the original processing: Using reference gene primer amplification, nucleated cell counts were estimated. Clones were sequenced by immunoSEQ multiplex PCR, and TCRdb holds only the in-frame ones, with some missing. V, J and clone size are those of that table, while D and trimming were read from the DNA. This sample yields 200,000 to 300,000 clones, of which approximately 89% are seen a single time; about 10% belongs to the top ten. These data are taken from a study of blood T cell repertoires in COVID-19. Whole-study context: The samples span acute and convalescent COVID-19 from the United States, Italy and Spain. T cells, B-cell-depleted T cells, or PBMCs supplied cDNA or gDNA.

The sample was peripheral blood. This sequence originates from a man aged 35-49 years who had recovered from COVID-19. The chain couples TRBV6-5 to TRBJ2-7; a possible D gene is TRBD2 (6 bases). CDR3 in DNA: TGTGCCAGCAGTTACTCGGGGGGCGAGCAGTACTTC. Translated: CASSYSGGEQYF.